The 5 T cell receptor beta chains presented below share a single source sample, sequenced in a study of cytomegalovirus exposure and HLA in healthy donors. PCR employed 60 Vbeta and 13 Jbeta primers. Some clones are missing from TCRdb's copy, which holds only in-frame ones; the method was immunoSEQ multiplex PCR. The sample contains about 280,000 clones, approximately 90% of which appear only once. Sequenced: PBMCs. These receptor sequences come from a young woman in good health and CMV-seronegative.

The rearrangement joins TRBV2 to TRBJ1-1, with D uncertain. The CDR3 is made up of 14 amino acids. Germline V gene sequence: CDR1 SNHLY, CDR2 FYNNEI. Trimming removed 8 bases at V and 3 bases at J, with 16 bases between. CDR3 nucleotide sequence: TGTGCCAGCCCTCCGCCCGGGCGGGACACTGAAGCTTTCTTT. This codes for CASPPPGRDTEAFF.

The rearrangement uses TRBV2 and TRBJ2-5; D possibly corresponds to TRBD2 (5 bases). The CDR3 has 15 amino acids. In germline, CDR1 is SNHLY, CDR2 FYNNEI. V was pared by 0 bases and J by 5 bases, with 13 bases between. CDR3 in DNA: TGTGCCAGCAGTGAAGCTTGGGAGTTCGGCGAGACCCAGTACTTC. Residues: CASSEAWEFGETQYF.

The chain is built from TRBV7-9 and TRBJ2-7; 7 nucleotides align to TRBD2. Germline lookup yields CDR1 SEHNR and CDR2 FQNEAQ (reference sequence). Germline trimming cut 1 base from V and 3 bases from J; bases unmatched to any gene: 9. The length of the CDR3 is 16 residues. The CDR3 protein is CASSLGLARGNYEQYF. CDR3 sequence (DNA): TGTGCCAGCAGCTTAGGACTAGCAAGGGGAAACTACGAGCAGTACTTC.

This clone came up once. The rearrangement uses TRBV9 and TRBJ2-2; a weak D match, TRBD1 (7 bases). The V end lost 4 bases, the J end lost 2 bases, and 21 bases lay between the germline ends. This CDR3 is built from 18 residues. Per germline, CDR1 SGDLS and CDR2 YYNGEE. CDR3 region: CASSSPGGGRLNTGELFF. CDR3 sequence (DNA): TGTGCCAGCAGCTCCCCCGGAGGGGGCAGACTCAACACCGGGGAGCTGTTTTTT.

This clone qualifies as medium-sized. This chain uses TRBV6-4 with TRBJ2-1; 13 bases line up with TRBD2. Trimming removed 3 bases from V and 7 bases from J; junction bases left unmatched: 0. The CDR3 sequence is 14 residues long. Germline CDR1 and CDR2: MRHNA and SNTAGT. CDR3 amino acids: CASSEGLAGNEQFF. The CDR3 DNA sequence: TGTGCCAGCAGTGAGGGACTAGCGGGGAATGAGCAGTTCTTC.